This T cell receptor (beta chain) is drawn from a study of cytomegalovirus exposure and HLA in healthy donors (dated by TCRdb to 2016 to 2017). Broadly, across the study: According to an earlier analysis of 587 of the donors, roughly 180 million T cells yielded 117 million unique TCR beta sequences and approximately 300 Gb of sequence data. A later genetic analysis took genome-wide SNP genotypes for about three fifths of the roughly 700 donors and used that subset as a discovery cohort. An earlier analysis of 587 of the donors used high-throughput TCR beta sequencing to judge whether each TCR beta V gene segment behaved as functional or pseudogenic. The T cell repertoires of some 700 subjects were profiled by immunosequencing and related to cytomegalovirus serostatus. The study combined high-throughput TCR immunosequencing, statistical association of individual TCRs with disease status, and machine learning to predict cytomegalovirus infection status. Typing coverage differed by locus: A, B, C, DRB1 and DQB1 were typed in about 629-640 donors, DQA1 in 500 to 550, DPA1 in 600 to 610, and DPB1 in just under 490. Among around 400 genotyped donors of the cohort, an average of roughly 230,000 unique TCR beta nucleotide sequences was sequenced per donor, of which about 18% were non-productive. Because of strong linkage in the cohort, five DR-DQ haplotypes were treated as single units for association and clustering. Donor age, sex, ethnicity and CMV serostatus were compiled together with the repertoire data. Of the approximately 400 genotyped donors, 65% to 90% fell in the genetic ancestry cluster associated with self-reported Caucasian donors. All discovery cohort repertoires had been generated on a single sequencing platform. Both class I and class II loci were covered by HLA typing, at four-digit resolution. The aim of the study was to test whether cataloging public T cell receptors could identify signatures of past pathogen exposure. In addition to the first cohort of approximately 650 subjects, a separate validation cohort of under 150 different subjects was used. An early release covering more than 500 HLA-typed donors comprised 300 to 350 gigabases of sequencing data and some 79 million unique TCR sequences. A later analysis re-analyzed previously published TCR beta repertoires from roughly 600 donors and added high-resolution HLA genotyping to study TCR occurrence patterns. Rather than using new phenotypic data, the later analysis identified candidate immune exposures from TCR beta sequences and from how often those sequences occurred across donors.

This clone occurred once. Its antigen target is currently unknown. Nothing much larger sits one base from this clone, and base qualities are not available. Library preparation was by the immunoSEQ multiplex PCR assay. For the multiplex PCR, a mixture combining 60 forward primers for TCR Vbeta segments and 13 reverse primers for TCR Jbeta segments was used. The CDR3 region of rearranged TCR beta genes was amplified from genomic DNA with a multiplex PCR assay. Amplified TCR beta libraries were sequenced as 87-base-pair reads on the Illumina HiSeq System. The paper's processing steps were these. In a later analysis, about 80 million unique TCR beta chains were counted across the 650 to 750 repertoires, and approximately 11 million of these chains were shared by at least two donors. Raw reads were error-corrected and collapsed into unique sequences by a nearest-neighbor algorithm in which closely related sequences were merged to remove PCR and sequencing errors. CDR3 sequences were aligned to IMGT reference sequences to assign V, D and J gene segments. Each retained sequence needed at least a six-nucleotide match to both a V gene segment and a J gene segment. Rearrangements were classified as productive when the CDR3 lacked stop codons and remained in frame with V and J, and all other rearrangements were classified as non-productive. CDR3 was defined by IMGT convention, running from the second conserved V-encoded cysteine to the conserved J-encoded phenylalanine. The earlier analysis of some 550 of the donors excluded any sequence lacking an unambiguous match to a single V gene segment. In an earlier analysis of a few hundred of the donors, V segments were called functional above 56.7% productive rearrangements and were called segregating when the between-donor standard deviation exceeded 5%. A statistical classification framework was built for diagnosing cytomegalovirus status from the catalog of TCR beta chain sequences. A later analysis assigned V and J genes by comparing TCR nucleotide sequences with IMGT/GENE-DB human TR gene sequences. The TCRdist pipeline was used in a later analysis to assign CDR3 sequences and most-parsimonious VDJ recombination scenarios. In a later analysis, each TCR beta chain was defined by its CDR3 amino acid sequence together with its V-gene family, and reads lacking a unique V-gene family were excluded. In a later analysis, a few hundred highly shared, low-generation-probability nucleotide sequences were removed to address suspected cross-contamination and a sequencing artifact. For each public chain, a later analysis derived a clonal expansion index from normalized ranks of inferred template counts within each repertoire. In a later analysis, generation probabilities were computed with a VDJ recombination model fitted to out-of-frame rearrangements, and the resulting probabilities were checked against IGoR. In a later analysis, TCR-TCR, TCR-HLA and TCR-CMV co-occurrence was scored with hypergeometric tests, and a repertoire-size bias correction was applied to TCR pairs. A later analysis estimated false discovery rates by permuting HLA or CMV assignments 20 times. In a later analysis, co-occurring TCRs were grouped with DBSCAN, and TCRdist sequence similarity was added when clustering was performed within HLA-allele-positive subsets. Repertoires with fewer than 30,000 or more than 120,000 public chains were left out of co-occurrence clustering, as were five repertoires with anomalous nucleotide sharing. TCRdb limited this immuneACCESS table to in-frame rearrangements with V and J called. A share of clones is missing; checked studies link under half to unresolved V genes, and the rest is unexplained. That table is the source of V, J and clone size, and D and trimming were worked out from the DNA. The sample records approximately 160,000 clones, about 64% of which are singletons. Less than 1.5% of the sample goes to the ten largest clones.

A distance of 18 bases separates the germline ends of V and J, which lose 6 bases and 4 bases respectively. The CDR3 sequence holds 15 residues, the cysteine and phenylalanine included. Only the CDR3 DNA stays, 45 bases, in frame from base 1. CDR1 is given as LGHNT and CDR2 as FRNRAP, both from the germline V gene. Study-wide conclusions, independent of this receptor: The earlier analysis of 587 of the donors excluded roughly 17 rarely observed V segments, including chromosome 9 orphons, because counts were too low. A group of highly shared sequence variants was considered likely to be a technical artifact of the sequencing pipeline. This cohort had only TCR beta chains sequenced, and the lack of alpha or paired-chain data limited which features could be detected. In an earlier analysis of around 600 of the donors, most TCR beta V segments were observed in productive rearrangements about 87% or about 30% of the time, broadly matching IMGT annotations. In vitro tests confirmed that a few of the cytomegalovirus-associated TCR beta chains recognize cytomegalovirus antigens. Because the 87-base-pair reads could not distinguish some IMGT-functional V segments, including TRBV6-2 and TRBV6-3, those segments were excluded. Strong co-occurrence of HLA alleles, especially DR and DQ, made assigning TCR associations to individual alleles difficult. In the study, approximately 160 TCR beta chains were listed as associated with cytomegalovirus. Correlated functional status among segregating V segments might reflect linkage disequilibrium, but an unknown experimental factor could not be ruled out. In both the original and validation cohorts, the classifier was reported to diagnose cytomegalovirus status with high specificity and sensitivity. A later analysis associated 16,951 TCR beta sequences with specific HLA alleles at a false discovery rate of 0.05. Across donors, most TCR sequences were observed very rarely, whereas some public TCRs were present in many individuals. A further reported finding was that TCR beta sequences accurately predicted the HLA-A and HLA-B alleles for most subjects in the first cohort. Several of the top co-occurrence clusters appeared to be linked to parvovirus B19, influenza, CMV and Epstein-Barr virus, according to a later analysis. An association between a missense DCLRE1C variant and V-gene and J-gene trimming of TCR beta chains was found in a later genetic analysis and replicated in an independent cohort. A later analysis found that most CMV-associated TCR beta chains appeared HLA-restricted, with HLA associations seemingly driven largely by CMV exposure. A later genetic analysis reported fewer N-insertions in productive TCRs among donors in an Asian-associated ancestry cluster than the roughly 700-donor mean. In a later analysis, HLA-associated TCR beta chains showed more clonal expansion and lower generation probabilities than non-associated chains that were equally common. Sequencing depth was assumed to be roughly uniform across donors in the presence/absence analyses, though that assumption may not hold. In a later analysis, TCR association rates were found to vary across HLA loci, with the most associated TCRs seen for DRB1 alleles and the fewest for HLA-C alleles. For the cohort, immune exposure information was limited to CMV serostatus. It was suggested by the authors that the approach could potentially be generalized to other disease states and immunological phenotypes. Because HLA typing was unavailable for some donors at each locus, only the typed subset was used in association tests.

The cohort comprised several hundred healthy bone marrow donors. All cohort members were sampled while nominally healthy, although unrecorded immune exposures were likely present. The donor tested CMV seronegative, placing the donor among the 350 to 400 seronegative members of the cohort. A peripheral blood sample was collected from each donor, and TCR beta sequencing was performed on peripheral blood mononuclear cells. Genomic DNA extraction from the blood cell samples was performed with the Qiagen DNeasy Blood Extraction Kit. Sequences were obtained from PBMCs. The V and J segments used are TRBV12-5 and TRBJ1-1, with TRBD1 tentatively as D gene (6 bases match). This clonotype was sampled from a man aged 50-59 years in good health and CMV-seronegative. The nucleotide sequence is TGTGCTAGTGGATTTCGGAGGGCGGGGGCCACTGAAGCTTTCTTT. It specifies CASGFRRAGATEAFF. With the rest looked up from the reference TRBV12-5 and TRBJ1-1 genes rather than sequenced, the full variable domain is DARVTQTPRHKVTEMGQEVTMRCQPILGHNTVFWYRQTMMQGLELLAYFRNRAPLDDSGMPKDRFSAEMPDATLATLKIQPSEPRDSAVYFCASGFRRAGATEAFFGQGTRLTVV.